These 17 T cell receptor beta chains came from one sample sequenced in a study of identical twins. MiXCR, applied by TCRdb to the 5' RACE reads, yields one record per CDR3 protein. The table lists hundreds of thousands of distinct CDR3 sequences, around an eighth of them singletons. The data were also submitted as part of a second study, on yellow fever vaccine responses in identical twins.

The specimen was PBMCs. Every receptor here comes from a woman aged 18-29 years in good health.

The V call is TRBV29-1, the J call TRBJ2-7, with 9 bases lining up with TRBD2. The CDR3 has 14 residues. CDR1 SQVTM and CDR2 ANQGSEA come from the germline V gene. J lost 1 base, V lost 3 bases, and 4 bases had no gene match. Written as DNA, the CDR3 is TGCAGCGTTGACGTTAGCGGGAGTTCCTACGAGCAGTACTTC. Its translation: CSVDVSGSSYEQYF.

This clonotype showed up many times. CDR3 nucleotide sequence: TGTGCCAGCAGCCAGGGAGATACGCAGTATTTT. This encodes CASSQGDTQYF. The rearrangement joins TRBV7-9 to TRBJ2-3; D perhaps matches TRBD1 (5 bases). Germline lookup yields CDR1 SEHNR and CDR2 FQNEAQ (reference sequence). The V end lost 5 bases, the J end lost 5 bases, and 5 bases lay between the germline ends. The CDR3 spans 11 residues.

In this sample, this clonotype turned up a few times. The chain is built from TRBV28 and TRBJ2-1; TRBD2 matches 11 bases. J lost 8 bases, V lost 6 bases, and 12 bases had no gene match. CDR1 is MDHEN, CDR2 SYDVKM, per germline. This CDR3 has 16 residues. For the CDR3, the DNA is TGTGCCAGCAGCCCCACCCTAGCGGGGGGTAGGTATGAGCAGTTCTTC. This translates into CASSPTLAGGRYEQFF. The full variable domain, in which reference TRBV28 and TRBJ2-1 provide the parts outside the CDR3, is DVKVTQSSRYLVKRTGEKVFLECVQDMDHENMFWYRQDPGLGLRLIYFSYDVKMKEKGDIPEGYSVSREKKERFSLILESASTNQTSMYLCASSPTLAGGRYEQFFGPGTRLTVL.

CDR3 in amino acids: CASIGGHEQFF. The DNA of the CDR3 is TGTGCCAGCATTGGGGGTCATGAGCAGTTCTTC. The chain is built from TRBV12-3 or TRBV12-4 and TRBJ2-1, with D perhaps assigned TRBD1 or TRBD2 (5 bases each). V lost 7 bases and J 8 bases, leaving 9 bases between the germline ends. The CDR3 is 11 residues long.

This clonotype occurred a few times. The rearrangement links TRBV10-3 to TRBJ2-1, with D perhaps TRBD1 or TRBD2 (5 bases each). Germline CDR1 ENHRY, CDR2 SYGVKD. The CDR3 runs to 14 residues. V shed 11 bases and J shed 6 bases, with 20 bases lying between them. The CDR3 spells CASTGEGFGNEQFF. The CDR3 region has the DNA TGTGCCTCGACTGGTGAGGGGTTTGGCAATGAGCAGTTCTTC.

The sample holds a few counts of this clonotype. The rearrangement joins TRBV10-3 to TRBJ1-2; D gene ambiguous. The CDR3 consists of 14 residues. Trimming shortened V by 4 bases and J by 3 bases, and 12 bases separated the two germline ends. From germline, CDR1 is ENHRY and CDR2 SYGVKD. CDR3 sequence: CAISAGGRDYGYTF. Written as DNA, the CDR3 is TGTGCCATCAGTGCAGGAGGGCGAGACTATGGCTACACCTTC.

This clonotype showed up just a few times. The CDR3 region has the DNA TGCGCCAGCAGCCAAGCTGACAGAATATCAAACTATGGCTACACCTTC. Translating it yields CASSQADRISNYGYTF. This chain connects TRBV4-1 to TRBJ1-2; perhaps TRBD1 as D (5 bases). This CDR3 is 16 amino acids long. V was cut by 1 base and J by 2 bases, with 14 bases left in between. Germline CDR1 is MGHRA and CDR2 is YSYEKL.

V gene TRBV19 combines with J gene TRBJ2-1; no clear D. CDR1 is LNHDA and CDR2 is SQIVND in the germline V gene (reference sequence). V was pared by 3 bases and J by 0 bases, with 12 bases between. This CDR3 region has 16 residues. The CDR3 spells CASSILAGSSYNEQFF. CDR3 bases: TGTGCCAGTAGTATTCTCGCCGGGTCCTCCTACAATGAGCAGTTCTTC.

CDR3 coding DNA: TGTGCCAGTAGCAGCTCTTGGGACTGGGAACTCAAGAGACCCCAGTACTTC. Translation: CASSSSWDWELKRPQYF. The chain employs TRBV19 and TRBJ2-5; D may be TRBD2 (6 bases). V was clipped by 6 bases and J by 9 bases, with 29 bases between them. This CDR3 has 17 residues. The germline CDR1 and CDR2 sequences are LNHDA and SQIVND (reference sequence).

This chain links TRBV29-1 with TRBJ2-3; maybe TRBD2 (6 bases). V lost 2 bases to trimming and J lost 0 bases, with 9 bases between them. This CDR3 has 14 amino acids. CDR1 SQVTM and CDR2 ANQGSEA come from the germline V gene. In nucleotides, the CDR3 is TGCAGCGTTGAAACTAGCTTTAGCACAGATACGCAGTATTTT. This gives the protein CSVETSFSTDTQYF.

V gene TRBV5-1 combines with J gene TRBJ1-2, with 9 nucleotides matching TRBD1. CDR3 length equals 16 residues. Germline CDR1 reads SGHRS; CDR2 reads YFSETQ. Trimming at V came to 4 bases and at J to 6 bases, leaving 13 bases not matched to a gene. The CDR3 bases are TGCGCCAGCAGCGGAACGCCAGGACAGGGGTTCGATGGCTACACCTTC. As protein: CASSGTPGQGFDGYTF.

CDR3 amino acids: CASSPPDRGSYEQYF. For the CDR3, the DNA is TGTGCCAGCTCACCACCCGACAGGGGATCCTACGAGCAGTACTTC. V is TRBV18 and J is TRBJ2-7, with 8 bases lining up with TRBD1. Germline V gene data show CDR1 as KGHSH and CDR2 as LQKENI. V shed 0 bases, J shed 1 base, and the junction held 2 bases outside the gene matches. The CDR3 has 15 residues.

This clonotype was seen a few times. CDR3 bases: TGTGCCAGCTCTCCTATGGCAACTAATGAAAAACTGTTTTTT. Translation gives CASSPMATNEKLFF. The V gene is TRBV18, the J gene TRBJ1-4; D is unresolved. The CDR3 is made up of 14 amino acids. V was pared by 6 bases and J by 0 bases, with 8 bases between. Looked up from germline, CDR1 is KGHSH and CDR2 is LQKENI.

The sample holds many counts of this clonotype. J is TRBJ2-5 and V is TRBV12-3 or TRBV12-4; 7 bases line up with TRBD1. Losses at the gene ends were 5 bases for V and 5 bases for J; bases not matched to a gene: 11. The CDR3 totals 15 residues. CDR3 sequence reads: CASSPLQGIGETQYF. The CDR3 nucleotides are TGTGCCAGCAGTCCATTACAGGGGATTGGTGAGACCCAGTACTTC.

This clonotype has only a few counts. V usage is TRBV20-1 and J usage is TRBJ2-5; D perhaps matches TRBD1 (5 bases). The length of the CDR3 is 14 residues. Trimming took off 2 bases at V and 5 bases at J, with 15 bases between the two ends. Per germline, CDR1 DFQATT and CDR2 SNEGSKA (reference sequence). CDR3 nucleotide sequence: TGCAGTGCTAGAAGCCAGGGTATCGTTGAGACCCAGTACTTC. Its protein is CSARSQGIVETQYF.

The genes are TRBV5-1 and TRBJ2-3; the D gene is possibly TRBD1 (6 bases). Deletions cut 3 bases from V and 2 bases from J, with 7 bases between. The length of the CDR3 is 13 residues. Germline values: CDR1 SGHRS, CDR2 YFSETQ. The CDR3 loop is CASSWTATDTQYF. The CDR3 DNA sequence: TGCGCCAGCAGCTGGACAGCCACAGATACGCAGTATTTT.

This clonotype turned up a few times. CDR3 region: CASSDWGYGYTF. The CDR3 region has the DNA TGTGCCAGCAGTGACTGGGGGTATGGCTACACCTTC. The chain has TRBV6-1 and TRBJ1-2; TRBD1 might be the D (5 bases). CDR1 is MNHNS and CDR2 is SASEGT in the germline V gene. V was clipped by 3 bases and J by 5 bases, with 7 bases between them. The CDR3 totals 12 residues.